The source of this T cell receptor beta chain is a study of T cell responses to AZD1222 COVID-19 vaccine. The study, taken as a whole, reports: The study reported that nearly half of spike-specific TCRs target unmutated variant regions. Repertoires were obtained solely post-peak T cell response.

About this clone: Its specificity is unknown.

V dropped 2 bases and J dropped 4 bases, with 6 bases sitting between them. The CDR3 runs 12 residues. Germline CDR1 SGHAT, CDR2 FQNNGV. The method was immunoSEQ multiplex PCR; TCRdb's version includes in-frame clones alone and lacks a portion of them. The data show about 150,000 clones, about 88% seen once. The sequences come from peripheral blood, collected after recovery from COVID-19. This chain connects TRBV11-2 to TRBJ2-7; D remains ambiguous. This TCR was recovered from an adult who had recovered from COVID-19. The CDR3 DNA reads as TGTGCCAGCAGCTTAAGACCTTACGAGCAGTACTTC. This translates into CASSLRPYEQYF.